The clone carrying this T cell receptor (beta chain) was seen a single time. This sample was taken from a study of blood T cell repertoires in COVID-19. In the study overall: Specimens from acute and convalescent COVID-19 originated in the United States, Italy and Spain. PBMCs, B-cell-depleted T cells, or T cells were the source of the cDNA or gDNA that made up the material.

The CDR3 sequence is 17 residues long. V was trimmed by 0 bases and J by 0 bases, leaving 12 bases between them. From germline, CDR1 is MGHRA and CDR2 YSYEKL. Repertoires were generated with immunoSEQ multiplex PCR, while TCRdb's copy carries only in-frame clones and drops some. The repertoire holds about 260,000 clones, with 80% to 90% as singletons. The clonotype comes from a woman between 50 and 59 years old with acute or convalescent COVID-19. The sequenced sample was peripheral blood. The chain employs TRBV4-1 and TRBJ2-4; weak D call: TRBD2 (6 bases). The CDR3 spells CASSQEAVAVAKNIQYF. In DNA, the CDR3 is TGCGCCAGCAGCCAAGAAGCGGTAGCGGTAGCCAAAAACATTCAGTACTTC.